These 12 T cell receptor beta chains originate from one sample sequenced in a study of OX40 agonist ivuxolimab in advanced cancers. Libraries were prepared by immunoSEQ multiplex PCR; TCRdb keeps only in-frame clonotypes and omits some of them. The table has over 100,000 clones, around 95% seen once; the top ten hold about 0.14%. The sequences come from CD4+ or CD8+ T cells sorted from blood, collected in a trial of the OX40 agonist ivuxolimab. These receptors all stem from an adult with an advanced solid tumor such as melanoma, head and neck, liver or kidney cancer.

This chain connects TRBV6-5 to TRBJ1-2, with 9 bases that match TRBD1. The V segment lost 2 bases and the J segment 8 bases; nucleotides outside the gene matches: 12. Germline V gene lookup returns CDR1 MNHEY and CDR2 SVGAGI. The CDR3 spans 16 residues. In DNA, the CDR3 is TGTGCCAGCAGTTACGAAGGAGGGACAGGGTTTTACGGCTACACCTTC. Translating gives CASSYEGGTGFYGYTF.

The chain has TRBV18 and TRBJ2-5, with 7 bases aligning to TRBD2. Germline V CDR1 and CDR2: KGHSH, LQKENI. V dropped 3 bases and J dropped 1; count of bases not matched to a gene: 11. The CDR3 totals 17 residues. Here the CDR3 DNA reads TGTGCCAGCTCACCGGGTGGGGGGGTCACCTCCCAAGAGACCCAGTACTTC. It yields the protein CASSPGGGVTSQETQYF.

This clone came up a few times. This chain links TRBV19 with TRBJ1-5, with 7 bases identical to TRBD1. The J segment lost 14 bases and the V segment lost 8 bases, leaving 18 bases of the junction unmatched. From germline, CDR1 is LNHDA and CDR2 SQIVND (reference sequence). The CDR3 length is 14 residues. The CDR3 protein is CASSDTGVQIREHF. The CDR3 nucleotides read TGTGCCAGTTCCGACACAGGGGTTCAGATAAGGGAGCATTTT.

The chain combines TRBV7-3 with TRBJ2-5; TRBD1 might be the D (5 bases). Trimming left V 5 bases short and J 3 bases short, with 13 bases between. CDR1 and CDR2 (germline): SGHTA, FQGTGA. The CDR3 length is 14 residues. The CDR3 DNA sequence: TGTGCCAGCAGCCCATCAGGGATGGAAGAGACCCAGTACTTC. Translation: CASSPSGMEETQYF.

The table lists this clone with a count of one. CDR3 protein: CASSEWRGIGNTIYF. CDR3 bases: TGTGCCAGCAGTGAATGGAGGGGAATCGGAAACACCATATATTTT. The chain carries TRBV25-1 and TRBJ1-3; the D gene is possibly TRBD1 (5 bases). CDR1 and CDR2 from the germline V gene are MGHDK and SYGVNS. Trimming shortened V by 1 base and J by 4 bases, and 11 bases separated the two germline ends. The CDR3 has 15 amino acids.

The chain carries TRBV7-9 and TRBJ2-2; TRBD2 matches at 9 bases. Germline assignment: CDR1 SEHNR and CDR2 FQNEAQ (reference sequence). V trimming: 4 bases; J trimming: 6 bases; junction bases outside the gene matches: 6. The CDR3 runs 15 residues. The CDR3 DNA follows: TGTGCCAGCAGCTCACCGGGACTAGCAGCCGGGGAGCTGTTTTTT. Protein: CASSSPGLAAGELFF.

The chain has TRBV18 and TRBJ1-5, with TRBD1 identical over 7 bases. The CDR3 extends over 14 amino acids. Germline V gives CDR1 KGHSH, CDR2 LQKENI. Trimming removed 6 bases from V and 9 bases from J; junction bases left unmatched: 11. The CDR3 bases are TGTGCCAGCTCCCGGGGACAGCCCCTTAGGCCCCAGCATTTT. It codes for CASSRGQPLRPQHF.

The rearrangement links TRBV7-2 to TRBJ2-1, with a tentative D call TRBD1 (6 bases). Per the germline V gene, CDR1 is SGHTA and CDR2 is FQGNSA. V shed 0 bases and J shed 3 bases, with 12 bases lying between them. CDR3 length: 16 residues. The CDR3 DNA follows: TGTGCCAGCAGCTTAGCTGGGCAGGGGAACTACAATGAGCAGTTCTTC. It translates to CASSLAGQGNYNEQFF.

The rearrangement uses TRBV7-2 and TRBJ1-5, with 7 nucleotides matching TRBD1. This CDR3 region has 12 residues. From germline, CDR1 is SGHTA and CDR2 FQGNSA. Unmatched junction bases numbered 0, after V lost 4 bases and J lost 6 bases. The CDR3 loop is CASSYRGQPQHF. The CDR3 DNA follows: TGTGCCAGCAGCTACAGGGGTCAGCCCCAGCATTTT.

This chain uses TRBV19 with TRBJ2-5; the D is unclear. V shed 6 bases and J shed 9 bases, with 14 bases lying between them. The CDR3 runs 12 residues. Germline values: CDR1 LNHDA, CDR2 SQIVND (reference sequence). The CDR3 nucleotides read TGTGCCAGTAGCGACGGATCCCTAGCCCAGTACTTC. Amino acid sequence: CASSDGSLAQYF.

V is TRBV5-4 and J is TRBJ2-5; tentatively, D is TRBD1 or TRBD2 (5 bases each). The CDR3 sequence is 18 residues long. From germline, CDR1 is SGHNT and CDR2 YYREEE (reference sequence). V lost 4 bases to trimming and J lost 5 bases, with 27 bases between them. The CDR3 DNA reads TGTGCCAGCAGCCCCCCTCTGTCCGGGACCGTCATTGAGGAGACCCAGTACTTC. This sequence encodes CASSPPLSGTVIEETQYF.

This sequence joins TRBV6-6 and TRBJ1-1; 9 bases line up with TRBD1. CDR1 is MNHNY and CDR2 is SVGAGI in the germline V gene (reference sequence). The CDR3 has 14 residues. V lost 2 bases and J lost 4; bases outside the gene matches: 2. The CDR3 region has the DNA TGTGCCAGCAGTTACCCGACAGGGGGCACTGAAGCTTTCTTT. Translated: CASSYPTGGTEAFF.